The entry below gives a single T cell receptor (beta chain) sequence along with its context. Its target is not known. Through a sample-barcoded 5' primer and a J-beta primer mix, a second PCR was run for roughly 7 to 11 cycles. Via MiXCR, TCRdb re-called the 5' RACE reads, giving one row per CDR3 protein. The sample carries fewer than 800,000 distinct CDR3 sequences, over 20% recorded once. This sample is part of a study of blood T cells in healthy people across ages. Background on the study: Per two T cells, template switching captured roughly one barcoded beta molecule. General study points: With age, beta diversity per million T cells declined roughly linearly, significantly by around 43.

The CDR3 loop spans 12 amino acids. Germline assignment: CDR1 SQVTM and CDR2 ANQGSEA. V lost 4 bases, J lost 0 bases, and 7 bases lay in between. The receptor was isolated from a man between 65 and 85 years old in good health. Material: blood. This chain uses TRBV29-1 with TRBJ2-7; the D gene is possibly TRBD2 (6 bases). The CDR3 is CSVVGGSYEQYF. The DNA for the CDR3 is TGCAGCGTTGTGGGGGGCTCCTACGAGCAGTACTTC.